This T cell receptor (beta chain) was recovered during a study of blood T cell repertoires in COVID-19. Trimming pared 0 bases from V and 0 bases from J, leaving 11 bases between. Germline-derived CDR1 and CDR2 are PRHDT and FYEKMQ (reference sequence). The CDR3 is 16 amino acids. Method: immunoSEQ multiplex PCR; TCRdb's copy keeps in-frame clones and lacks some. The sample yields about 100,000 clones, roughly nine tenths seen once. This receptor was taken from a man between 45 and 60 years old with active COVID-19. Sequencing was carried out using peripheral blood. V usage is TRBV13 and J usage is TRBJ1-2; D perhaps matches TRBD1 (6 bases). The CDR3: CASSLGRGRANYGYTF. DNA of the CDR3: TGTGCCAGCAGCTTAGGTAGGGGGAGAGCTAACTATGGCTACACCTTC. Together with reference TRBV13 and TRBJ1-2, the CDR3 gives the full variable domain: AAGVIQSPRHLIKEKRETATLKCYPIPRHDTVYWYQQGPGQDPQFLISFYEKMQSDKGSIPDRFSAQQFSDYHSELNMSSLELGDSALYFCASSLGRGRANYGYTFGSGTRLTVV.